Included here is one T cell receptor beta chain sequence, with context. This sample was taken from a study of blood T cell repertoires in COVID-19. Overall study context: Donors in the United States, Italy and Spain gave samples during acute or convalescent COVID-19.

Trimming took off 4 bases at V and 3 bases at J, with 7 bases between the two ends. Germline V gene data show CDR1 as SGHAT and CDR2 as FQNNGV. The CDR3 sequence is 12 residues long. This table comes from immunoSEQ multiplex PCR, and its TCRdb copy is limited to in-frame clones, with some not included. This table holds roughly 180,000 clones, approximately 80% found once. Ages ranged from roughly 18 to 100 years, with residence in around 24 US areas. Cohort 3 recovery required two negative PCRs, clearance, or symptom resolution. The source is a woman between 55 and 75 years old who had recovered from COVID-19. V is TRBV11-2 and J is TRBJ2-7; D is ambiguous. The specimen was PBMCs or T cells enriched from blood (not recorded which). CDR3 DNA sequence: TGTGCCAGCAGCTCAGGTGGCTACGAGCAGTACTTC. It encodes CASSSGGYEQYF.